The 14 T cell receptor beta chains listed next were all sequenced from one sample in a study of monozygotic twins with inflammatory bowel disease. TCRdb re-called the 5' RACE reads and shows each CDR3 protein once, DNA omitted. Its table lists approximately 300,000 distinct CDR3 sequences. Sequencing used blood. These TCRs come from a human donor with ulcerative colitis or Crohn's disease, or a healthy co-twin of an affected twin (not recorded which).

The V gene is TRBV20-1, the J gene TRBJ2-7; TCRdb reports TRBD2, a call that lacks DNA to check it against. The germline V gene has CDR1 DFQATT and CDR2 SNEGSKA (reference sequence). The CDR3 is 14 amino acids. CDR3: CSADRLVSIYEQYF.

J is TRBJ2-1 and V is TRBV6-5; TCRdb proposes TRBD2, but this gene call is untestable without DNA. Germline CDR1 is MNHEY and CDR2 is SVGAGI. CDR3 length equals 18 residues. The CDR3 is CASSYATRLAQTYNEQFF.

The chain employs TRBV7-9 and TRBJ2-1; TCRdb's assignment of TRBD2 cannot be checked, as there is no DNA. The CDR3 is 14 amino acids. Germline CDR1 and CDR2: SEHNR and FQNEAQ (reference sequence). CDR3 amino acids: CASRRLAGYNEQFF.

The V call is TRBV7-9, the J call TRBJ1-4; without DNA, the TCRdb call of TRBD1 cannot be checked. The germline V gene has CDR1 SEHNR and CDR2 FQNEAQ (reference sequence). The CDR3 sequence is 15 residues long. CDR3 in amino acids: CASSGDGGSYEKLFF.

V is TRBV12-3 or TRBV12-4 and J is TRBJ1-2; absent DNA, TCRdb's TRBD1 call cannot be checked. The CDR3 totals 12 residues. This CDR3 reads CASSSPGSGYTF.

The chain uses TRBV5-1 and TRBJ1-1; the D call of TRBD1 rests on TCRdb alone, since no DNA is present to check it. Per the germline V gene, CDR1 is SGHRS and CDR2 is YFSETQ. This CDR3 has 16 residues. The CDR3 here is CASSLTQSTANTEAFF.

This chain uses TRBV29-1 with TRBJ1-1; absent DNA, TCRdb's TRBD1 call cannot be checked. Germline values: CDR1 SQVTM, CDR2 ANQGSEA. This CDR3 is built from 15 residues. This CDR3 reads CSVYGAPGPNTEAFF.

The rearrangement uses TRBV5-6 and TRBJ2-7. Germline values: CDR1 SGHDT, CDR2 YYEEEE. CDR3 length equals 13 residues. CDR3: CASSWDSNYEQYF. Full variable domain (outside the CDR3, taken from reference TRBV5-6 and TRBJ2-7): DAGVTQSPTHLIKTRGQQVTLRCSPKSGHDTVSWYQQALGQGPQFIFQYYEEEERQRGNFPDRFSGHQFPNYSSELNVNALLLGDSALYLCASSWDSNYEQYFGPGTRLTVT.

This chain connects TRBV7-9 to TRBJ2-1. The CDR3 runs to 14 residues. The germline gives CDR1 SEHNR, CDR2 FQNEAQ (reference sequence). This CDR3 reads CASREVQNYNEQFF.

The chain recombines TRBV20-1 with TRBJ1-2; the D call of TRBD1 rests on TCRdb alone, since no DNA is present to check it. The germline V gene encodes CDR1 DFQATT and CDR2 SNEGSKA (reference sequence). The CDR3 contains 13 residues. The CDR3 sequence is CSALATGRYGYTF.

The chain uses TRBV6-2 or TRBV6-3 and TRBJ2-2; TCRdb's assignment of TRBD2 cannot be checked, as there is no DNA. The CDR3 spans 15 residues. The germline gives CDR1 MNHEY, CDR2 SVGEGT. CDR3 amino acids: CASTYSGRNTGELFF.

The chain employs TRBV6-1 and TRBJ1-3; the D call of TRBD1 rests on TCRdb alone, since no DNA is present to check it. The V gene's germline CDR1 is MNHNS and CDR2 SASEGT. The CDR3 consists of 14 residues. The CDR3 region is CASSSGQGGVTIYF.

This chain connects TRBV7-2 to TRBJ1-5. The CDR3 extends over 14 amino acids. Per germline, CDR1 SGHTA and CDR2 FQGNSA. This chain's CDR3 is CASSFGQTSQPQHF.

The chain links TRBV28 to TRBJ2-7; TCRdb gives TRBD2 as the D gene, but with no DNA this cannot be confirmed. Looked up from germline, CDR1 is MDHEN and CDR2 is SYDVKM. The CDR3 has 15 amino acids. CDR3 residues: CASRPPDSSSYEQYF.